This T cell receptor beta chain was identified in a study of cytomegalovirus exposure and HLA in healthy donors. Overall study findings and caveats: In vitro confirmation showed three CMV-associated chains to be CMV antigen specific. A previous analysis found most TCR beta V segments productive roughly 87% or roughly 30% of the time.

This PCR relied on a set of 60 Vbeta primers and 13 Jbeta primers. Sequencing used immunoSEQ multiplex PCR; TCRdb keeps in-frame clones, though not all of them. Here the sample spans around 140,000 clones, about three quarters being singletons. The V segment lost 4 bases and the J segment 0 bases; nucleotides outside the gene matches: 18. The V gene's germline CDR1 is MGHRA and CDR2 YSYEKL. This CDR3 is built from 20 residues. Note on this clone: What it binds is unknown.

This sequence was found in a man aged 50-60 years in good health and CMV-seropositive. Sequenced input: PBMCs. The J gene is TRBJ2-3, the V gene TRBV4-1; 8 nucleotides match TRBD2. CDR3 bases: TGCGCCAGCAGCCCCCGACTTATTTCCAGCGGGGGCTCTAGCACAGATACGCAGTATTTT. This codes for CASSPRLISSGGSSTDTQYF.